This TCR beta chain was observed in a study of human T cells and chemical hapten exposure. Study background: Per-sample TCR yield variation was attributed mainly to small pooled library volume differences. Overall study results and limits: Following DPC sensitization, TCRs present above 1 in 1000 frequency showed no change.

On this clonotype itself: Its antigen is currently unknown.

Library preparation tagged each individual cDNA molecule with a unique molecular identifier. Per the original methods: Per sample, the median was about 88,000 TCRs, with values from around 20,000 to 690,000. One entry per CDR3 protein, called by TCRdb with MiXCR from the RACE reads. The V and J calls and clone size are TCRdb's, not the authors'. The top ten hold around 13% of the sample, which has tens of thousands of distinct CDR3 sequences, approximately 5% seen once. This CDR3 has 16 amino acids. The V gene end was trimmed by 5 bases and the J gene end by 1 base; junction bases not matched to a gene: 7. Germline V CDR1 and CDR2: SGHTA, FQGNSA. Time point meaning: healthy volunteer bleed at 6 weeks. The authors' total RNA extraction used unfractionated whole blood.

The receptor was isolated from a human donor in good health. Some clones in this sample may be carry-over from other donors' samples. The rearrangement joins TRBV7-2 to TRBJ2-1, with TRBD2 identical over 8 bases. Specimen: whole blood. The CDR3 DNA sequence: TGTGCCAGCAGCCGATCGGGGGGGGCTTCCTACAATGAGCAGTTCTTC. It is translated as CASSRSGGASYNEQFF.